Included here is one TCR beta chain sequence, with context. Antigen: not known. The sample comes from a study of shared clonotypes between healthy human individuals. Study background: Plates per donor: three CD4 naive, three CD4 memory, two CD8 naive, one CD8 memory. Study results and limitations: A limitation of the genetic and exposure-history diversity represented arose from few donors.

Only in-frame clones appear in the TCRdb table, and some are missing; sequencing was by immunoSEQ multiplex PCR. The sample records millions of clones, just over 90% being singletons. A split of CD4+ cells into CD45RA+ naive and CD45RA-negative memory subsets was performed. Material for sequencing was naive CD4+ T cells sorted from blood. Subset: CD45RA+ positively selected. The source is a man younger than 35 in good health.

Here the CDR3 reads CASSYSGAGNTYEQYF. The CDR3 bases are TGTGCCAGCAGTTACTCGGGGGCAGGGAACACCTACGAGCAGTACTTC. The chain has TRBV6-6 and TRBJ2-7; maybe TRBD1 (6 bases). CDR3 length equals 16 residues. Trimming took off 0 bases at V and 2 bases at J, with 14 bases between the two ends. The V gene's germline CDR1 is MNHNY and CDR2 SVGAGI (reference sequence).